Reported below is one T cell receptor (beta chain). Its antigen is not known. Carried by the TCR beta cDNA libraries were unique molecular identifiers. One entry per CDR3 protein results from TCRdb running MiXCR on the PCR reads. The sample carries over 700,000 distinct CDR3 sequences, 25% to 30% recorded once. This sample was included in a study of post-analysis software for immune sequencing data. Broader study findings: Among roughly 5 TRBV segments more frequent in patients than controls were TRBV5-6, TRBV5-1 and TRBV20-1. Patients with multiple sclerosis recorded significantly lower normalized Chao1 diversity than controls, the study found.

The V end lost 0 bases, the J end lost 5 bases, and 11 bases lay between the germline ends. Germline CDR1 reads MNHEY; CDR2 reads SVGEGT. The CDR3 has 15 residues. The clonotype originates from a girl aged 5-17 years with multiple sclerosis. The source material was blood. The gene calls are TRBV6-2 or TRBV6-3 and TRBJ1-5; tentative D call: TRBD1 (5 bases). The CDR3 DNA reads as TGTGCCAGCAGTTACTCAGGGGCCTTCGATCAGCCCCAGCATTTT. This sequence encodes CASSYSGAFDQPQHF.